This is a list of T cell receptor beta chains from one sample in a study of T cell responses to AZD1222 COVID-19 vaccine. Profiled with immunoSEQ multiplex PCR; TCRdb holds only in-frame clones, not every one. The sample carries approximately 93,000 clones, approximately 90% recorded once. The specimen comprised peripheral blood, sampled 28 days after the second AZD1222 dose. The origin of the receptors is an adult who received the AZD1222 COVID-19 vaccine. Each CDR3 is given with its conserved first and last residue. The D gene is left open where the match is weak. Some rows have no size entry. The others give once, few or many, or a class for an expanded clone.

CDR3nt: TGCGCCAGCAGCTCCCCAGGACTAGCGGGCAGCTCCTACAATGAGCAGTTCTTC
CDR3aa: CASSSPGLAGSSYNEQFF
v_gene: TRBV5-1
d_gene: TRBD2
j_gene: TRBJ2-1
abundance: once

CDR3nt: TGTGCCAGCAGCCAACCTTTAGGGGGGGGACCCACAGATACGCAGTATTTT
CDR3aa: CASSQPLGGGPTDTQYF
v_gene: TRBV4-2
d_gene: -
j_gene: TRBJ2-3
abundance: once

CDR3nt: TGCAGCGTTGAAGGTAAAGGGAACACTGAAGCTTTCTTT
CDR3aa: CSVEGKGNTEAFF
v_gene: TRBV29-1
d_gene: -
j_gene: TRBJ1-1
abundance: once

CDR3nt: TGTGCCAGCAGCTTGGCCACAGCCGAAGAGACCCAGTACTTC
CDR3aa: CASSLATAEETQYF
v_gene: TRBV5-4
d_gene: -
j_gene: TRBJ2-5
abundance: -

CDR3nt: TGTGCCAGCAGTCTCCGGACAGGGGCCATGAACACTGAAGCTTTCTTT
CDR3aa: CASSLRTGAMNTEAFF
v_gene: TRBV3-1/TRBV3-2
d_gene: TRBD1
j_gene: TRBJ1-1
abundance: -

CDR3nt: TGTGCCAGCAGTCGGCCGACTTCCTATGGCTACACCTTC
CDR3aa: CASSRPTSYGYTF
v_gene: TRBV2
d_gene: -
j_gene: TRBJ1-2
abundance: -

CDR3nt: TGTGCCAGCAGTTCGGCTCGGGGGGATACGCAGTATTTT
CDR3aa: CASSSARGDTQYF
v_gene: TRBV6-2/TRBV6-3
d_gene: -
j_gene: TRBJ2-3
abundance: -

CDR3nt: TGTGCCAGCACCCTGGGACAGGGAAAAGCTGGGGCCAACGTCCTGACTTTC
CDR3aa: CASTLGQGKAGANVLTF
v_gene: TRBV27
d_gene: TRBD1
j_gene: TRBJ2-6
abundance: -

CDR3nt: TGTGCCAGCAGTTTATCGAAGGGGACAGGGGTGGGTAACTATGGCTACACCTTC
CDR3aa: CASSLSKGTGVGNYGYTF
v_gene: TRBV27
d_gene: TRBD1
j_gene: TRBJ1-2
abundance: once

CDR3nt: TGTGCCAGCAGCGGGAGTAGCGGGGGGAGTAGTGAGCAGTTCTTC
CDR3aa: CASSGSSGGSSEQFF
v_gene: TRBV9
d_gene: TRBD2
j_gene: TRBJ2-1
abundance: -

CDR3nt: TGTGCCAGCAGCCTCCGTTCGGGGGGGGGCTCAGATACGCAGTATTTT
CDR3aa: CASSLRSGGGSDTQYF
v_gene: TRBV7-8
d_gene: TRBD2
j_gene: TRBJ2-3
abundance: -

CDR3nt: TGTGCCAGCAGTTATCGCAACAGGGGAGATGACACCTTC
CDR3aa: CASSYRNRGDDTF
v_gene: TRBV6-5
d_gene: TRBD1
j_gene: TRBJ1-2
abundance: -

CDR3nt: TGTGCCATCAGTGACTCTCGAAGGGTGTCCGAAAACGAGCAGTACTTC
CDR3aa: CAISDSRRVSENEQYF
v_gene: TRBV10-3
d_gene: -
j_gene: TRBJ2-7
abundance: -

CDR3nt: TGTGCCAGTAGTATAACAACGGACTTGGGGACCCAGTACTTC
CDR3aa: CASSITTDLGTQYF
v_gene: TRBV19
d_gene: -
j_gene: TRBJ2-5
abundance: once

CDR3nt: TGCGCCAGCAGCTTGGATTTGGGAAGTGAGCAGTTCTTC
CDR3aa: CASSLDLGSEQFF
v_gene: TRBV5-1
d_gene: -
j_gene: TRBJ2-1
abundance: -

CDR3nt: TGTGCCAGCAGCGTAGAAGAGCGGGGGGGCTGGCGGGGTGAGCAGTTCTTC
CDR3aa: CASSVEERGGWRGEQFF
v_gene: TRBV9
d_gene: TRBD2
j_gene: TRBJ2-1
abundance: -

CDR3nt: TGTGCCAGCAGCTTAGCTCTCGGTGAGGGGCAACGGAACACCGGGGAGCTGTTTTTT
CDR3aa: CASSLALGEGQRNTGELFF
v_gene: TRBV7-6
d_gene: -
j_gene: TRBJ2-2
abundance: -

CDR3nt: TGTGCCAGCACCATCGGCGGGGGGGCCTTTGTGGAGACCCAGTACTTC
CDR3aa: CASTIGGGAFVETQYF
v_gene: TRBV7-8
d_gene: TRBD2
j_gene: TRBJ2-5
abundance: -

CDR3nt: TGTGCCAGCAGCCAAGAATTGGAGGTTGGCCCCTACGAGCAGTACTTC
CDR3aa: CASSQELEVGPYEQYF
v_gene: TRBV3-1/TRBV3-2
d_gene: -
j_gene: TRBJ2-7
abundance: -

CDR3nt: TGTGCCAGCAGTGAATCCCCCTGGACAGGGGTTTCAGGGGAGCTGTTTTTT
CDR3aa: CASSESPWTGVSGELFF
v_gene: TRBV25-1
d_gene: TRBD1
j_gene: TRBJ2-2
abundance: -

CDR3nt: TGTGCCAGCAGCCAAGGGGGGACTAATGAAAAACTGTTTTTT
CDR3aa: CASSQGGTNEKLFF
v_gene: TRBV3-1/TRBV3-2
d_gene: -
j_gene: TRBJ1-4
abundance: -

CDR3nt: TGTGCCAGCAGTGGGAGAGCAGTCAGCGGTCAGCCCCAGCATTTT
CDR3aa: CASSGRAVSGQPQHF
v_gene: TRBV2
d_gene: -
j_gene: TRBJ1-5
abundance: -

CDR3nt: TGTGCCAGCAGCCAGGTGGACAGCTATGGCTACACCTTC
CDR3aa: CASSQVDSYGYTF
v_gene: TRBV3-1/TRBV3-2
d_gene: -
j_gene: TRBJ1-2
abundance: -

CDR3nt: TGTGCCAGTAGTACGGGGCGTGGAGGGGGTGACAATCAGCCCCAGCATTTT
CDR3aa: CASSTGRGGGDNQPQHF
v_gene: TRBV19
d_gene: -
j_gene: TRBJ1-5
abundance: -

CDR3nt: TGTGCCAGCACTTCCGGGACGAAAGAGACCCAGTACTTC
CDR3aa: CASTSGTKETQYF
v_gene: TRBV25-1
d_gene: -
j_gene: TRBJ2-5
abundance: -

CDR3nt: TGTGCCAGCAGCTTACCGACAGGCCACCTATACAATGAGCAGTTCTTC
CDR3aa: CASSLPTGHLYNEQFF
v_gene: TRBV5-4
d_gene: -
j_gene: TRBJ2-1
abundance: -

CDR3nt: TGTGCCAGCAGTGCCGGGACCTACACGAGCGCAGATACGCAGTATTTT
CDR3aa: CASSAGTYTSADTQYF
v_gene: TRBV2
d_gene: -
j_gene: TRBJ2-3
abundance: once

CDR3nt: TGTGCCAGCACCGCGACGGGGGCAGCCTACGAGCAGTACTTC
CDR3aa: CASTATGAAYEQYF
v_gene: TRBV5-8
d_gene: -
j_gene: TRBJ2-7
abundance: once

CDR3nt: TGTGCCAGCAGAGCCGACAGGGACTACACCTTC
CDR3aa: CASRADRDYTF
v_gene: TRBV2
d_gene: TRBD1
j_gene: TRBJ1-2
abundance: once

CDR3nt: TGTGCCAGCAGCTCTGGCCGGGACAGGGGGCTTGGCTATGGCTACACCTTC
CDR3aa: CASSSGRDRGLGYGYTF
v_gene: TRBV7-3
d_gene: TRBD1
j_gene: TRBJ1-2
abundance: -

CDR3nt: TGTGCCAGCAGCCAAGATGGGACAGGGTCTTTGTTCAATCAGCCCCAGCATTTT
CDR3aa: CASSQDGTGSLFNQPQHF
v_gene: TRBV4-2
d_gene: TRBD1
j_gene: TRBJ1-5
abundance: few

CDR3nt: TGTGCCAGCCGGACCGGGGAGCTGTTTTTT
CDR3aa: CASRTGELFF
v_gene: TRBV27
d_gene: -
j_gene: TRBJ2-2
abundance: -

CDR3nt: TGTGCCAGTAGTATAGATAGGGAAGGAACTAATGAAAAACTGTTTTTT
CDR3aa: CASSIDREGTNEKLFF
v_gene: TRBV19
d_gene: -
j_gene: TRBJ1-4
abundance: -

CDR3nt: TGTGCCAGCAGGCTGGGGACGCCAGCCTACGAGCAGTACTTC
CDR3aa: CASRLGTPAYEQYF
v_gene: TRBV27
d_gene: -
j_gene: TRBJ2-7
abundance: once

CDR3nt: TGCGCCAGTTTACAAGGAGACAATGAGCAGTTCTTC
CDR3aa: CASLQGDNEQFF
v_gene: TRBV10-1
d_gene: -
j_gene: TRBJ2-1
abundance: -

CDR3nt: TGTGCCAGCAGTTTACCCAGCCTAGCGGGGGGGCGGAATGAGCAGTTCTTC
CDR3aa: CASSLPSLAGGRNEQFF
v_gene: TRBV27
d_gene: TRBD2
j_gene: TRBJ2-1
abundance: -

CDR3nt: TGTGCCAGCTCACTAGACCGCCAGAAGGGAAACACCATATATTTT
CDR3aa: CASSLDRQKGNTIYF
v_gene: TRBV18
d_gene: -
j_gene: TRBJ1-3
abundance: once

CDR3nt: TGTGCCAGCACCCCGGGACTAGGGGGGGAGACCCAGTACTTC
CDR3aa: CASTPGLGGETQYF
v_gene: TRBV6-5
d_gene: TRBD2
j_gene: TRBJ2-5
abundance: few

CDR3nt: TGTGCCAGCAGCCAAGATTACAGGGCCGATCAGCCCCAGCATTTT
CDR3aa: CASSQDYRADQPQHF
v_gene: TRBV4-2
d_gene: -
j_gene: TRBJ1-5
abundance: once

CDR3nt: TGTGCCAGCAGCCCTGACAGGGATGGAAACACCATATATTTT
CDR3aa: CASSPDRDGNTIYF
v_gene: TRBV7-9
d_gene: TRBD1
j_gene: TRBJ1-3
abundance: -

CDR3nt: TGTGCCAGTAGGGACCTAGGCGGACAGGGGAACACCGGGGAGCTGTTTTTT
CDR3aa: CASRDLGGQGNTGELFF
v_gene: TRBV19
d_gene: TRBD1
j_gene: TRBJ2-2
abundance: -